The source of this TCR beta chain is a study of response to subunit inactivated influenza vaccine. Study observations and caveats: Few new T cells, the authors suggested, are recruited by each seasonal influenza vaccination.

CDR1 and CDR2 (germline): DFQATT, SNEGSKA (reference sequence). There are 16 residues in the CDR3. V lost 5 bases to trimming and J lost 2 bases; unmatched junction nucleotides: 10. There are many counts of this clonotype. Its cognate antigen is unknown. One entry per CDR3 protein, called by TCRdb with MiXCR from the RT-PCR reads. The sample lists 650,000 to 800,000 distinct CDR3 sequences, approximately 15% occurring once. The chain couples TRBV20-1 to TRBJ2-2; TRBD1 agrees at 8 bases. This specimen consisted of PBMCs from blood, obtained around two weeks before vaccination. This clonotype was sampled from a middle-aged man who received an inactivated influenza vaccine. In DNA, the CDR3 is TGCAGTGCTCGAGCTTCAGGGGGCGCAAACACCGGGGAGCTGTTTTTT. Its protein is CSARASGGANTGELFF.